A single sample gave rise to the 8 T cell receptor beta chains below, sequenced in a study of tumor T cells in aggressive B-cell lymphoma. Repertoires were generated with immunoSEQ multiplex PCR, while TCRdb's copy carries only in-frame clones and drops some. Among about 5,100 clones listed, over 75% were seen once. Specimen: tumor tissue. Source of these receptors: an adult with diffuse large B cell lymphoma.

The gene calls are TRBV18 and TRBJ2-1; 8 bases are a match to TRBD1. CDR3 size: 15 residues. Germline CDR1 KGHSH, CDR2 LQKENI. Germline trimming cut 1 base from V and 9 bases from J; bases unmatched to any gene: 8. CDR3 amino acids: CASSPQWQGASEQFF. CDR3 DNA: TGTGCCAGCTCACCACAGTGGCAGGGGGCGAGTGAGCAGTTCTTC.

Concerning this clone itself: Its ends do not fully match the called genes, so a read error is possible. The V gene is TRBV6-5, the J gene TRBJ1-5, with no clear D. The CDR3 contains 13 residues. CDR1 MNHEY and CDR2 SVGAGI come from the germline V gene. This CDR3 reads CVSSIKREQPQHF. CDR3 coding DNA: TGTGTCAGCAGTATAAAGAGGGAACAGCCCCAGCATTTT.

The chain employs TRBV7-9 and TRBJ2-7; D is possibly TRBD1 (7 bases). Per germline, CDR1 SEHNR and CDR2 FQNEAQ (reference sequence). V lost 1 base and J 6 bases, leaving 22 bases between the germline ends. The CDR3 has 17 residues. The CDR3 reads CASSLVLSSEGAGEQYF. In nucleotides, the CDR3 is TGTGCCAGCAGCTTAGTATTAAGTTCGGAGGGGGCCGGCGAGCAGTACTTC.

A remark on this clone: The junction shows a germline mismatch at one end, possibly a read error. The same CDR3 is also encoded by other DNA sequences in this sample. The chain uses TRBV6-1 and TRBJ1-2; possible D gene TRBD1, 5 bases. The CDR3 contains 11 residues. Germline V lookup: CDR1 MNHNS, CDR2 SASEGT. CDR3: CASTQGYGYTF. In DNA form, the CDR3 reads TGCGCCAGCACTCAGGGTTATGGCTACACCTTC.

This sequence joins TRBV27 and TRBJ1-2; D is unclear. Germline values: CDR1 MNHEY, CDR2 SMNVEV (reference sequence). The V gene lost 0 bases and the J gene lost 4 bases, with 6 bases spanning the gap. The length of the CDR3 is 13 residues. CDR3 amino acids: CASSLSGGYGYTF. For the CDR3, the DNA is TGTGCCAGCAGTTTATCGGGAGGCTATGGCTACACCTTC.

This chain uses TRBV30 with TRBJ1-5; 7 bases fit TRBD1. The CDR3 totals 14 residues. The V and J ends lost 3 bases and 5 bases, in that order; junction bases with no gene match: 7. Germline assignment: CDR1 GTSNPN and CDR2 SVGIG (reference sequence). CDR3 sequence (DNA): TGTGCCTGGAGCGGACAGGCCGTTTATCAGCCCCAGCATTTT. Residues: CAWSGQAVYQPQHF.

The chain combines TRBV18 with TRBJ1-4, with a possible D match to TRBD1 (5 bases). This CDR3 has 15 residues. Germline CDR1 KGHSH, CDR2 LQKENI. V was shortened by 6 bases and J by 3 bases, with 14 bases between the two germline ends. The CDR3 DNA sequence: TGTGCCAGCTCGGACGCAAAGGGGCCTAATGAAAAACTGTTTTTT. Protein sequence: CASSDAKGPNEKLFF.

V is TRBV28 and J is TRBJ1-1; D not certain. Germline loops: CDR1 MDHEN, CDR2 SYDVKM. V gave up 4 bases and J gave up 0 bases, with 3 bases separating them. The CDR3 length is 12 residues. DNA for the CDR3: TGTGCCAGCAGTTCCATGAACACTGAAGCTTTCTTT. Translated, it gives CASSSMNTEAFF.